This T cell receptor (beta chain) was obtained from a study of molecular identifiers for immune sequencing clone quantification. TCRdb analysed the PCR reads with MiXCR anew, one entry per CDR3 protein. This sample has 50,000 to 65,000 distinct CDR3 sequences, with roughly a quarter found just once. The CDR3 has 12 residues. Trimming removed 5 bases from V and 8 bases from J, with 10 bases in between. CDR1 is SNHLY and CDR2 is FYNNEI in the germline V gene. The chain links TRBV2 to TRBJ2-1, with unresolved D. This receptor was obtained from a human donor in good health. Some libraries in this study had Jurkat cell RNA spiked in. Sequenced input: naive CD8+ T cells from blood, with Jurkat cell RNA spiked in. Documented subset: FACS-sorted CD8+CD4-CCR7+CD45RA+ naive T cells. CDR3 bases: TGTGCCAGCAGTTATGGGGTTCATGAGCAGTTCTTC. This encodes CASSYGVHEQFF.